This T cell receptor (beta chain) was sequenced during a study of brain T cells in children with intractable seizures. The germline V gene has CDR1 SQVTM and CDR2 ANQGSEA. V lost 6 bases and J 2 bases, leaving 17 bases between the germline ends. The CDR3 extends over 15 amino acids. Noted time point: blood from clinic visit 5 months post-surgery; TSC patient then seizure free. At least one anti-epileptic drug was given before surgery. Sequenced by immunoSEQ multiplex PCR; TCRdb stores in-frame clones only, minus some. The profile shows 340,000 or so clones, about 93% of them singletons. The V call is TRBV29-1, the J call TRBJ1-3, with D tentatively TRBD1 (5 bases). The source material was peripheral blood, sampled approximately 5 months after surgery. This receptor was obtained from a boy under two years old with tuberous sclerosis and intractable seizures. The CDR3 reads CSVGVGSGAGNTIYF. The CDR3 DNA sequence: TGCAGCGTGGGGGTTGGATCGGGGGCTGGAAACACCATATATTTT.